These 30 T cell receptor beta chains came from one sample sequenced in a study of T cells in localized non-small cell lung cancer. The protocol was immunoSEQ multiplex PCR, while the TCRdb copy is restricted to in-frame clones and leaves out a portion. This sample carries fewer than 30,000 clones, over 75% of them seen once, and the ten largest clones take roughly 6%. The sample was PBMCs, taken before any cancer treatment. The receptors here all came from a man aged 35 to 69 with stage II lung adenocarcinoma.

The J gene is TRBJ1-1, the V gene TRBV18; TRBD1 aligns across 9 bases. The length of the CDR3 is 17 residues. J gave up 1 base and V 0 bases, and 6 bases lay outside the gene matches. Germline V gives CDR1 KGHSH, CDR2 LQKENI. CDR3 DNA sequence: TGTGCCAGCTCACCACCAAACAGGGGGCGGGGGAACACTGAAGCTTTCTTT. It translates to CASSPPNRGRGNTEAFF.

The chain combines TRBV4-3 with TRBJ2-1; 7 bases map to TRBD2. This CDR3 contains 17 residues. Trimming cost V 0 bases and J 2 bases; bases outside gene matches: 7. CDR1 and CDR2 (germline): LGHNA, YSLEER. The CDR3 nucleotides are TGCGCCAGCAGCCAAGACGCGCGAAGCGGGGCCTACAATGAGCAGTTCTTC. Encoded protein: CASSQDARSGAYNEQFF.

The V and J genes are TRBV19 and TRBJ2-5; D is perhaps TRBD1 (6 bases). Between the trimmed V and J ends, which lost 4 bases and 2 bases, there was a span of 14 bases. The CDR3 contains 15 residues. CDR1 is LNHDA, CDR2 SQIVND, per germline (reference sequence). DNA for the CDR3: TGTGCCAGTAGTAAGGACAGACATGCGCAAGAGACCCAGTACTTC. As protein: CASSKDRHAQETQYF.

The chain uses TRBV28 and TRBJ2-2, with TRBD2 matching over 10 bases. The V gene's germline CDR1 is MDHEN and CDR2 SYDVKM. The CDR3 is 17 amino acids. The junction had 10 bases not matched to a gene; V was cut back by 8 bases and J by 1 base. The CDR3 coding sequence is TGTGCCAGCCTCCATCGAGCGGGGGGGAGGAACACCGGGGAGCTGTTTTTT. The encoded protein is CASLHRAGGRNTGELFF.

V and J are TRBV6-1 and TRBJ1-5; no firm D call. Germline V gene data show CDR1 as MNHNS and CDR2 as SASEGT. This CDR3 is 19 amino acids long. V lost 2 bases and J lost 3, with 23 bases in between. Here the CDR3 reads CASSELPGQMGSFNQPQHF. CDR3 DNA: TGTGCCAGCAGTGAATTACCAGGCCAAATGGGATCATTCAATCAGCCCCAGCATTTT.

This clone was observed once. The chain couples TRBV9 to TRBJ2-1; no clear D. CDR3 length equals 12 residues. Germline V gives CDR1 SGDLS, CDR2 YYNGEE. V shed 3 bases and J shed 8 bases, with 9 bases lying between them. CDR3: CASSDEAYEQFF. As DNA, the CDR3 is TGTGCCAGCAGCGATGAGGCGTATGAGCAGTTCTTC.

The rearrangement joins TRBV6-1 to TRBJ1-1; tentatively, D is TRBD1 (5 bases). Trimming took 3 bases from V and 1 from J, leaving 6 bases between them. The CDR3 covers 13 residues. Germline CDR1 and CDR2: MNHNS and SASEGT. CDR3 sequence: CASSERGNTEAFF. CDR3 in DNA: TGTGCCAGCAGTGAGAGGGGGAACACTGAAGCTTTCTTT.

This sequence joins TRBV27 and TRBJ2-6; no clear D. Germline assignment: CDR1 MNHEY and CDR2 SMNVEV (reference sequence). The CDR3 is 17 amino acids. Trimming cost V 5 bases and J 5 bases, with 19 bases left between them. CDR3 nucleotide sequence: TGTGCCAGCAGTCATAAATGGCTACAAAGTCGGGCCAACGTCCTGACTTTC. It codes for CASSHKWLQSRANVLTF.

The CDR3 loop reads CASSLLGEVTYEQYF. CDR3 in DNA: TGTGCCAGCAGCTTACTCGGGGAAGTAACCTACGAGCAGTACTTC. The V call is TRBV7-9, the J call TRBJ2-7; D might be TRBD2 (5 bases). Trimming left V 2 bases short and J 2 bases short, with 13 bases between. The CDR3 consists of 15 residues. Germline lookup yields CDR1 SEHNR and CDR2 FQNEAQ (reference sequence). Supplemented by reference TRBV7-9 and TRBJ2-7, the full variable domain reads DTGVSQNPRHKITKRGQNVTFRCDPISEHNRLYWYRQTLGQGPEFLTYFQNEAQLEKSRLLSDRFSAERPKGSFSTLEIQRTEQGDSAMYLCASSLLGEVTYEQYFGPGTRLTVT.

This clone has a single count. The chain carries TRBV7-9 and TRBJ1-4, with 8 bases lining up with TRBD1. J was trimmed by 7 bases and V by 0 bases; bases with no gene match: 10. There are 17 residues in the CDR3. Germline V gene lookup returns CDR1 SEHNR and CDR2 FQNEAQ (reference sequence). The chain's CDR3 is CASSLAWGTGRGEKLFF. CDR3 bases: TGTGCCAGCAGCTTAGCTTGGGGGACAGGAAGAGGTGAAAAACTGTTTTTT.

The chain carries TRBV30 and TRBJ1-2, with D perhaps TRBD1 (5 bases). Trimming shortened V by 4 bases and J by 6 bases, and 15 bases separated the two germline ends. Germline V gene lookup returns CDR1 GTSNPN and CDR2 SVGIG (reference sequence). The CDR3 covers 13 residues. The CDR3, as DNA: TGTGCCTGGAAGGTGTCAGGGACCCATGGCTACACCTTC. It is translated as CAWKVSGTHGYTF.

The genes are TRBV6-5 and TRBJ2-3; 10 bases agree with TRBD1. This CDR3 contains 14 residues. V trimming: 7 bases; J trimming: 7 bases; junction bases outside the gene matches: 8. Germline CDR1 MNHEY, CDR2 SVGAGI. CDR3 sequence (DNA): TGTGCCAGCACCACGGGGACAGGGGAATATACGCAGTATTTT. Residues: CASTTGTGEYTQYF.

The rearrangement uses TRBV5-1 and TRBJ2-3, with D uncertain. This CDR3 comprises 15 residues. Deletions cut 0 bases from V and 6 bases from J, with 14 bases between. Germline V gene data show CDR1 as SGHRS and CDR2 as YFSETQ. CDR3 in DNA: TGCGCCAGCAGCTTGGTGTCAGGACCGCGGGATACGCAGTATTTT. It codes for CASSLVSGPRDTQYF.

The chain joins TRBV30 to TRBJ2-1; 7 bases are a match to TRBD2. The CDR3 contains 11 residues. V gave up 6 bases and J gave up 14 bases; unmatched junction bases: 10. CDR1 is GTSNPN and CDR2 is SVGIG in the germline V gene (reference sequence). Here the CDR3 DNA reads TGTGCCTGCTCCACCAACAGCGGGGAGTTCTTC. Translated: CACSTNSGEFF.

This clone has only one observation. The chain has TRBV6-5 and TRBJ2-5; the D is unclear. There are 13 residues in the CDR3. V gave up 3 bases and J gave up 3 bases, with 8 bases separating them. Germline-derived CDR1 and CDR2 are MNHEY and SVGAGI. The CDR3 is CASSYYEEETQYF. The CDR3 nucleotides read TGTGCCAGCAGTTATTACGAGGAAGAGACCCAGTACTTC.

The chain employs TRBV7-4 and TRBJ2-5, with D perhaps matching TRBD2 (6 bases). There are 12 residues in the CDR3. V was pared by 7 bases and J by 4 bases, with 10 bases between. CDR1 and CDR2 (germline): SGHVT, SQSDAQ. Here the CDR3 DNA reads TGTGCCAGCACGGGGAGGAGAGAGACCCAGTACTTC. This codes for CASTGRRETQYF.

V is TRBV4-1 and J is TRBJ2-3; D possibly corresponds to TRBD1 (5 bases). The CDR3 covers 16 residues. Germline V gene data show CDR1 as MGHRA and CDR2 as YSYEKL. V was cut by 0 bases and J by 1 base, with 11 bases left in between. CDR3 sequence (DNA): TGCGCCAGCAGCCAAGACAACAGGTTGGGCACAGATACGCAGTATTTT. It codes for CASSQDNRLGTDTQYF.

In this sample, this clone turned up once. The chain recombines TRBV6-5 with TRBJ2-2; D is undetermined. This CDR3 region has 15 residues. The germline gives CDR1 MNHEY, CDR2 SVGAGI. Trimming removed 2 bases from V and 0 bases from J, with 7 bases in between. The CDR3 sequence is CASSYQAPNTGELFF. The CDR3, as DNA: TGTGCCAGCAGTTACCAAGCTCCGAACACCGGGGAGCTGTTTTTT.

J is TRBJ2-1 and V is TRBV5-6; a weak D match, TRBD2 (5 bases). Germline loops: CDR1 SGHDT, CDR2 YYEEEE. CDR3 length: 15 amino acids. Trimming took 4 bases from V and 5 from J, leaving 16 bases between them. The CDR3 loop is CASSPPVFGDNEQFF. The CDR3 coding sequence is TGTGCCAGCAGCCCCCCTGTTTTCGGGGACAATGAGCAGTTCTTC.

The chain links TRBV10-3 to TRBJ2-4; TRBD1 matches 8 bases. V dropped 11 bases and J dropped 8; count of bases not matched to a gene: 11. The CDR3 consists of 13 residues. Germline V gene data show CDR1 as ENHRY and CDR2 as SYGVKD. CDR3 amino acids: CAVSTPGQDIQYF. The CDR3 DNA reads as TGTGCCGTATCTACGCCGGGACAGGACATTCAGTACTTC.

Points on this clone: In the same sample, other DNA sequences code for this CDR3. The rearrangement links TRBV7-2 to TRBJ1-5; D unresolved. V was trimmed by 3 bases and J by 0 bases, leaving 9 bases between them. This CDR3 has 15 amino acids. Germline V CDR1 and CDR2: SGHTA, FQGNSA. CDR3 DNA sequence: TGTGCCAGCAGCTTGGAAGATTATAGCAATCAGCCCCAGCATTTT. It codes for CASSLEDYSNQPQHF.

The gene calls are TRBV10-3 and TRBJ2-5; no definite D call. V gave up 3 bases and J gave up 2 bases, with 10 bases separating them. This CDR3 is built from 14 residues. Per germline, CDR1 ENHRY and CDR2 SYGVKD. The CDR3 DNA reads as TGTGCCATCAGTGAAGGGTTAGCTCAAGAGACCCAGTACTTC. Protein: CAISEGLAQETQYF.

The chain combines TRBV28 with TRBJ1-2; tentatively, D is TRBD1 (6 bases). Per the germline V gene, CDR1 is MDHEN and CDR2 is SYDVKM. The CDR3 consists of 13 residues. V was clipped by 6 bases and J by 2 bases, with 10 bases between them. DNA of the CDR3: TGTGCCAGCAGCCTGGGGGGCAACTATGGCTACACCTTC. This translates into CASSLGGNYGYTF.

The rearrangement uses TRBV7-9 and TRBJ1-6; D is uncertain. V was pared by 2 bases and J by 6 bases, with 11 bases between. From germline, CDR1 is SEHNR and CDR2 FQNEAQ (reference sequence). The CDR3 spans 15 residues. In DNA form, the CDR3 reads TGTGCCAGCAGCTTAAGTTCCACCTCTAATTCACCCCTCCACTTT. Its protein product is CASSLSSTSNSPLHF.

This clone was seen a single time. This sequence joins TRBV11-2 and TRBJ1-4, with D perhaps matching TRBD1 (6 bases). V lost 5 bases, J lost 8 bases, and 12 bases lay in between. This CDR3 region has 13 residues. Looked up from germline, CDR1 is SGHAT and CDR2 is FQNNGV. The CDR3 here is CASSAGQREKLFF. The CDR3 DNA reads as TGTGCCAGCAGCGCCGGACAGAGAGAAAAACTGTTTTTT.

The V gene is TRBV6-6, the J gene TRBJ1-1; D is undetermined. This CDR3 has 10 amino acids. CDR1 and CDR2 (germline): MNHNY, SVGAGI (reference sequence). Trimming shortened V by 8 bases and J by 1 base, and 2 bases separated the two germline ends. Here the CDR3 reads CASANTEAFF. DNA for the CDR3: TGTGCCAGCGCGAACACTGAAGCTTTCTTT.

This chain connects TRBV10-3 to TRBJ2-7; 8 positions match TRBD2. This CDR3 has 14 residues. V gave up 7 bases and J gave up 3 bases; unmatched junction bases: 8. Germline V gene sequence: CDR1 ENHRY, CDR2 SYGVKD. CDR3 bases: TGTGCCATCACTGCGGGGGGAGCCCTCTACGAGCAGTACTTC. Encoded protein: CAITAGGALYEQYF.

The rearrangement uses TRBV7-9 and TRBJ1-1, with unresolved D. With 4 bases removed from V and 0 bases from J, the gap between germline ends came to 3 bases. CDR1 SEHNR and CDR2 FQNEAQ come from the germline V gene (reference sequence). The CDR3 is 12 residues long. For the CDR3, the DNA is TGTGCCAGCAGCTCGGTGAACACTGAAGCTTTCTTT. This gives the protein CASSSVNTEAFF.

The V gene is TRBV13, the J gene TRBJ2-1, with TRBD2 as a possible D gene (6 bases). This CDR3 comprises 14 residues. From germline, CDR1 is PRHDT and CDR2 FYEKMQ (reference sequence). The germline V and J ends were trimmed by 2 bases and 7 bases, with 12 bases remaining between them. The CDR3 DNA reads TGTGCCAGCAGCTTAAACCGGGGGATTAATGAGCAGTTCTTC. This gives the protein CASSLNRGINEQFF.

The gene calls are TRBV9 and TRBJ1-3; 9 bases align to TRBD1. After removal of 4 bases from V and 0 bases from J, the junction contained 5 bases not matched to a gene. The length of the CDR3 is 16 residues. The germline V gene encodes CDR1 SGDLS and CDR2 YYNGEE. CDR3 nucleotides: TGTGCCAGCAGCACGCGGGACAGGGTCTCTGGAAACACCATATATTTT. The encoded protein is CASSTRDRVSGNTIYF.